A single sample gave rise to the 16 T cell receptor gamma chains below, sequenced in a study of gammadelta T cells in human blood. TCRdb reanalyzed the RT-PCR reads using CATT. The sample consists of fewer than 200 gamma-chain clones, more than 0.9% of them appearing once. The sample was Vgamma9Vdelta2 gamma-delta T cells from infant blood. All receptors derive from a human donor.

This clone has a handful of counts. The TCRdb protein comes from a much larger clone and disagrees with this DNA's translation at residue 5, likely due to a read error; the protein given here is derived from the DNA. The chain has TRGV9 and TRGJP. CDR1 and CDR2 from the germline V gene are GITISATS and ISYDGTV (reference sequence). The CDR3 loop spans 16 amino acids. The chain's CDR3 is CALWVVQELGKKIKVF. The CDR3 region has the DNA TGTGCCTTGTGGGTGGTGCAAGAGTTGGGCAAAAAAATCAAGGTATTT.

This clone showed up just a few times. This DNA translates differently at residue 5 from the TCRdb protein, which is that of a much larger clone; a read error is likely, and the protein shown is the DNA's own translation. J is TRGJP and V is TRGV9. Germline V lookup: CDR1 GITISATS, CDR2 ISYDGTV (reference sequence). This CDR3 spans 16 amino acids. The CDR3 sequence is CALWGVQELGKKIKVF. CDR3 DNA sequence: TGTGCCTTGTGGGGGGTGCAAGAGTTGGGCAAAAAAATCAAGGTATTT.

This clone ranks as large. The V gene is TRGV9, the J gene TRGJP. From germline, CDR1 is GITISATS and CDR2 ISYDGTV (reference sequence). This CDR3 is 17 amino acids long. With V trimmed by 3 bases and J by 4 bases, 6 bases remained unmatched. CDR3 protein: CALWEIVQELGKKIKVF. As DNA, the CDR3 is TGTGCCTTGTGGGAGATCGTTCAAGAGTTGGGCAAAAAAATCAAGGTATTT.

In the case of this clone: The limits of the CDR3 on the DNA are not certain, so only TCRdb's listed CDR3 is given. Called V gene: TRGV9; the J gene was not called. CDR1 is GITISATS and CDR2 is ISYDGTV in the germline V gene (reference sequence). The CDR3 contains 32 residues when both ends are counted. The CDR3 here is CALWEGSFIIRNALAVEQHWLSQVSIGRIQHF.

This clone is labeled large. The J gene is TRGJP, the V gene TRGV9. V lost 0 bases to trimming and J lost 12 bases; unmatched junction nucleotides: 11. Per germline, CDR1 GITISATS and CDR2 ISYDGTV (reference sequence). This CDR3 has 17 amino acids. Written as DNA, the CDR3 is TGTGCCTTGTGGGAGGTGCCTCCGAAGGGGGGCAAAAAAATCAAGGTATTT. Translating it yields CALWEVPPKGGKKIKVF.

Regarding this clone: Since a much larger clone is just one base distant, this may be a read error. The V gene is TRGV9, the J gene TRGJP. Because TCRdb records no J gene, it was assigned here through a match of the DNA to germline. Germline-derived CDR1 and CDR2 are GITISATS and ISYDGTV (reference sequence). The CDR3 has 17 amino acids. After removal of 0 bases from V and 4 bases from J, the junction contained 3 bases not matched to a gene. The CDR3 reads CALWEVQQELGKKIKVF. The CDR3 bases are TGTGCCTTGTGGGAGGTGCAACAAGAGTTGGGCAAAAAAATCAAGGTATTT.

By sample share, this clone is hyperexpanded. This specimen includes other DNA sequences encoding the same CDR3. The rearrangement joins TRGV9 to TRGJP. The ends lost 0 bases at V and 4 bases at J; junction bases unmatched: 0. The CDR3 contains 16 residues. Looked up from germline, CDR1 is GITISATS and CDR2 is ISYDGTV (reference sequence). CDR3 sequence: CALWEVQELGKKIKVF. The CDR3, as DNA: TGTGCCTTGTGGGAGGTGCAAGAGTTGGGCAAAAAAATCAAGGTATTT.

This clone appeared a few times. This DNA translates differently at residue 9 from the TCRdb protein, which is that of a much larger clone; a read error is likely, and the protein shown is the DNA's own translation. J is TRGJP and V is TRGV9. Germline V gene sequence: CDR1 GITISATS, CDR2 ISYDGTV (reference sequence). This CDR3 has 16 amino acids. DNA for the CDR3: TGTGCCTTGTGGGAGGTGCAAGAGTTCGGCAAAAAAATCAAGGTATTT. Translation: CALWEVQEFGKKIKVF.

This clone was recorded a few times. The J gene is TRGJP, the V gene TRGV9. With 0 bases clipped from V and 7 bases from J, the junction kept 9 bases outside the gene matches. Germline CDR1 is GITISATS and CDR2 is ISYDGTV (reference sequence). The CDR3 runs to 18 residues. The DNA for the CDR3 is TGTGCCTTGTGGGAGGTGCTGGGTTTGGAGTTGGGCAAAAAAATCAAGGTATTT. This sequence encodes CALWEVLGLELGKKIKVF.

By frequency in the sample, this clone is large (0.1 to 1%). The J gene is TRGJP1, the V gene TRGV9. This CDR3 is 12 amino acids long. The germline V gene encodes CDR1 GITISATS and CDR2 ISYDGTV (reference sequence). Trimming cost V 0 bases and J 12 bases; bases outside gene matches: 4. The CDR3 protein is CALWEVQGFKIF. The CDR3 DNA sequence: TGTGCCTTGTGGGAGGTGCAGGGGTTCAAGATATTT.

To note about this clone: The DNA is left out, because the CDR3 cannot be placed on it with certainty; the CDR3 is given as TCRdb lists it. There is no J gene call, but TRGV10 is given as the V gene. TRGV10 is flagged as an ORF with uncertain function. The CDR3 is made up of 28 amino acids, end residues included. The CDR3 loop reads CAAWDQRNSLAVEQHWLSQVSIGRIQHF.

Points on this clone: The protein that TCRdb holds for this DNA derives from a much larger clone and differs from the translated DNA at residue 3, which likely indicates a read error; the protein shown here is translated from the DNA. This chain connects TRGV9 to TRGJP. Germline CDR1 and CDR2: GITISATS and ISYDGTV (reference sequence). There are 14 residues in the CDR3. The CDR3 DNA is TGTGCCGTGTGGGAGGTGTTGGGCAAAAAAATCAAGGTATTT. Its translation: CAVWEVLGKKIKVF.

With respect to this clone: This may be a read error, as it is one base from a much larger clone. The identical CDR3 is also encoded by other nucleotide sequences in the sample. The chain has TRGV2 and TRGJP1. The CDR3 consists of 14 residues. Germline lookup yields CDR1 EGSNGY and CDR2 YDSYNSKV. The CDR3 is CATWDGPTGWFKIF. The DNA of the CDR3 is TGTGCAACCTGGGACGGGCCCACTGGTTGGTTCAAGATATTT.

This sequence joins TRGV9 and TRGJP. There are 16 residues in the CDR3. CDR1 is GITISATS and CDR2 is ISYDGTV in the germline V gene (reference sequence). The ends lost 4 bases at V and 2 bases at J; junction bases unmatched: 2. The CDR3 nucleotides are TGTGCCTTGTGGGACCGGCAAGAGTTGGGCAAAAAAATCAAGGTATTT. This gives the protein CALWDRQELGKKIKVF.

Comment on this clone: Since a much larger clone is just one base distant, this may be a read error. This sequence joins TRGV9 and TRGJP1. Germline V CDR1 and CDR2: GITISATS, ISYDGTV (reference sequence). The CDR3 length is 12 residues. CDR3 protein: CALLEVQGFKIF. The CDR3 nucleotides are TGTGCCTTGTTGGAGGTGCAGGGGTTCAAGATATTT.

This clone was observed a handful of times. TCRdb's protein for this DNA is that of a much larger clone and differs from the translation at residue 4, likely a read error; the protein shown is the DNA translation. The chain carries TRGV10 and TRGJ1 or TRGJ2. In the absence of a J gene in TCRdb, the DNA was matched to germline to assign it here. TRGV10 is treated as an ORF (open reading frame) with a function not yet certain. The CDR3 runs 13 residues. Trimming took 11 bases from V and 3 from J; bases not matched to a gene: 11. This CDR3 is CAAGDYFYYKKLF. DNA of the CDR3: TGTGCTGCGGGGGATTATTTTTATTATAAGAAACTCTTT.